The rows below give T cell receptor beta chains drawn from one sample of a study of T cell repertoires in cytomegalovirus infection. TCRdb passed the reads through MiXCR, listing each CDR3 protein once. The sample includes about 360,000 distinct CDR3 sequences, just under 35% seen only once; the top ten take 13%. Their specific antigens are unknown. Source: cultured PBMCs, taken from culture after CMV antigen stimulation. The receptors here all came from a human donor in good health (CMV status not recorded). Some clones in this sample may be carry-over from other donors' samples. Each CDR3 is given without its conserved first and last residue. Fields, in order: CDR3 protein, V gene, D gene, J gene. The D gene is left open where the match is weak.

CDR3 protein: ASSFPGMNTGELF
V gene: TRBV12-3/TRBV12-4
D gene: .
J gene: TRBJ2-2

CDR3 protein: ASSMASTDTQY
V gene: TRBV19
D gene: .
J gene: TRBJ2-3

CDR3 protein: ASLVRAGVPTSTDTQY
V gene: TRBV6-6
D gene: TRBD2
J gene: TRBJ2-3

CDR3 protein: ASSYGTGTSYEQY
V gene: TRBV6-1
D gene: .
J gene: TRBJ2-7

CDR3 protein: ASSYSSQFSPLH
V gene: TRBV6-5
D gene: .
J gene: TRBJ1-6

CDR3 protein: ASSLGGGINTEAF
V gene: TRBV11-3
D gene: .
J gene: TRBJ1-1

CDR3 protein: ASSFQGAVDTQY
V gene: TRBV12-3/TRBV12-4
D gene: TRBD1
J gene: TRBJ2-3

CDR3 protein: ASSLVILDEQF
V gene: TRBV7-6
D gene: .
J gene: TRBJ2-1

CDR3 protein: ASIPGREPLYNEQF
V gene: TRBV11-2
D gene: TRBD2
J gene: TRBJ2-1

CDR3 protein: SARVLEDEKLF
V gene: TRBV20-1
D gene: .
J gene: TRBJ1-4

CDR3 protein: ASSGRSGAPQEQY
V gene: TRBV6-2/TRBV6-3
D gene: .
J gene: TRBJ2-7

CDR3 protein: ASSQASGDSYTDTQY
V gene: TRBV4-1
D gene: TRBD2
J gene: TRBJ2-3

CDR3 protein: ASSWKHNYGYT
V gene: TRBV27
D gene: .
J gene: TRBJ1-2

CDR3 protein: ASRANRGPTHEQY
V gene: TRBV6-1
D gene: TRBD1
J gene: TRBJ2-7

CDR3 protein: SASAALEQF
V gene: TRBV20-1
D gene: .
J gene: TRBJ2-1

CDR3 protein: ASSFREFQPQH
V gene: TRBV7-4
D gene: .
J gene: TRBJ1-5

CDR3 protein: ASSPLRVTGGWSNQPQH
V gene: TRBV18
D gene: TRBD1
J gene: TRBJ1-5

CDR3 protein: ASSLASASNYGYT
V gene: TRBV7-9
D gene: .
J gene: TRBJ1-2

CDR3 protein: ASSHTGQPQH
V gene: TRBV7-9
D gene: .
J gene: TRBJ1-5

CDR3 protein: ATGTGRGETQY
V gene: TRBV19
D gene: TRBD1
J gene: TRBJ2-5

CDR3 protein: ASSLERLAGPETQY
V gene: TRBV7-6
D gene: TRBD2
J gene: TRBJ2-5

CDR3 protein: ASVPTGGENEQF
V gene: TRBV6-2/TRBV6-3
D gene: TRBD2
J gene: TRBJ2-1

CDR3 protein: ASSMLAALGYT
V gene: TRBV19
D gene: .
J gene: TRBJ1-2

CDR3 protein: ASSFGSAYEQY
V gene: TRBV7-8
D gene: .
J gene: TRBJ2-7

CDR3 protein: ASSQEDASGRTQY
V gene: TRBV4-1
D gene: TRBD2
J gene: TRBJ2-3

CDR3 protein: ASSRRLSTNTGELF
V gene: TRBV7-9
D gene: .
J gene: TRBJ2-2

CDR3 protein: ASSSSGRTYNEQF
V gene: TRBV7-2
D gene: TRBD2
J gene: TRBJ2-1

CDR3 protein: SGWDRGDEQF
V gene: TRBV29-1
D gene: TRBD1
J gene: TRBJ2-1

CDR3 protein: ASSRAGGPHEQY
V gene: TRBV7-2
D gene: TRBD2
J gene: TRBJ2-7

CDR3 protein: ASSPGGLAGPSSYNEQF
V gene: TRBV7-2
D gene: TRBD2
J gene: TRBJ2-1

CDR3 protein: ASSKWVAGNIQY
V gene: TRBV7-2
D gene: .
J gene: TRBJ2-4

CDR3 protein: SAQTGGNTEAF
V gene: TRBV20-1
D gene: TRBD1
J gene: TRBJ1-1

CDR3 protein: ASSHPGASAEQY
V gene: TRBV9
D gene: .
J gene: TRBJ2-7

CDR3 protein: ASSSGGTEAF
V gene: TRBV7-6
D gene: .
J gene: TRBJ1-1

CDR3 protein: ATSRGDRGLDYGYT
V gene: TRBV15
D gene: TRBD1
J gene: TRBJ1-2

CDR3 protein: ASSLGDSYGYT
V gene: TRBV7-2
D gene: TRBD1
J gene: TRBJ1-2

CDR3 protein: ASSLPSGGANTGELF
V gene: TRBV7-9
D gene: TRBD2
J gene: TRBJ2-2

CDR3 protein: ASSPPGLAGYEQF
V gene: TRBV3-1
D gene: TRBD2
J gene: TRBJ2-1

CDR3 protein: SARVGKTYNEQF
V gene: TRBV20-1
D gene: .
J gene: TRBJ2-1

CDR3 protein: ATSNRDSTYEQY
V gene: TRBV15
D gene: TRBD1
J gene: TRBJ2-7